This T cell receptor (beta chain) was documented in a study of early T cells in non-severe SARS-CoV-2 infection. Study overall: Sequencing of unsorted whole blood was done on bulk RNA, leaving chains unpaired.

Each cDNA molecule carried a unique molecular identifier. TCRdb recomputed calls from the 5' RACE reads with MiXCR, one row per CDR3 protein. The data hold 55,000 to 65,000 distinct CDR3 sequences, with 9.5% to 15% observed a single time. This clonotype has a handful of counts. Its antigen is undetermined. Deletions cut 1 base from V and 4 bases from J, with 22 bases between. The CDR3 consists of 18 residues. CDR1 SGHTA and CDR2 FQGNSA come from the germline V gene. General study findings and limits: VDJdb matching skewed toward anti-spike CD8 responses, missing private and CD4 specificities.

The genes are TRBV7-2 and TRBJ1-1; D not resolved. Sequences were obtained from whole blood. This TCR was recovered from an adult who was a healthcare worker with PCR-confirmed SARS-CoV-2 infection or an uninfected control (not recorded which). The DNA of the CDR3 is TGTGCCAGCAGCTTAGGGAACTCGGGCCCTCCCTCAGGCACTGAAGCTTTCTTT. This sequence encodes CASSLGNSGPPSGTEAFF.